The 4 T cell receptor beta chains below all came from one sample that was sequenced in a study of T cells after yellow fever vaccination. TCRdb redid the calling of the 5' RACE reads with MiXCR, one entry per CDR3 protein. The sample contains about 340,000 distinct CDR3 sequences, around 3.9% of which appear only once. The sample consisted of PBMCs, taken 5 days after the yellow fever booster vaccination. The receptors originated from a man younger than 35 who received the YFV17D yellow fever vaccine.

This clonotype was observed at least ten times. V and J are TRBV11-2 and TRBJ2-3; D remains ambiguous. CDR1 is SGHAT and CDR2 is FQNNGV in the germline V gene. Trimming took 1 base from V and 2 from J, leaving 7 bases between them. The CDR3 length is 14 residues. The CDR3 DNA is TGTGCCAGCAGCTTAGGGCCCGCCACAGATACGCAGTATTTT. Residues: CASSLGPATDTQYF.

There are many counts of this clonotype. The genes are TRBV3-1 and TRBJ2-3; D is uncertain. CDR3 size: 11 residues. Germline V CDR1 and CDR2: LGHDT, YNNKEL (reference sequence). V lost 8 bases, J lost 6 bases, and 9 bases lay in between. The CDR3 DNA reads TGTGCCAGCTATCATAGTGATACGCAGTATTTT. Translation: CASYHSDTQYF.

At least ten counts were recorded for this clonotype. The DNA of the CDR3 is TGTGCCAGCAGCTTAACAATGAACACTGAAGCTTTCTTT. Translating gives CASSLTMNTEAFF. The V call is TRBV7-9, the J call TRBJ1-1; the D is unclear. The CDR3 is 13 amino acids. CDR1 is SEHNR, CDR2 FQNEAQ, per germline (reference sequence). V lost 2 bases, J lost 0 bases, and 4 bases lay in between. The variable domain in full, completed from reference TRBV7-9 and TRBJ1-1, reads DTGVSQNPRHKITKRGQNVTFRCDPISEHNRLYWYRQTLGQGPEFLTYFQNEAQLEKSRLLSDRFSAERPKGSFSTLEIQRTEQGDSAMYLCASSLTMNTEAFFGQGTRLTVV.

The V and J genes are TRBV5-1 and TRBJ2-6; D perhaps matches TRBD1 (5 bases). CDR1 is SGHRS and CDR2 is YFSETQ in the germline V gene. Trimming removed 4 bases from V and 0 bases from J, with 11 bases in between. The CDR3 spans 16 residues. Here the CDR3 DNA reads TGCGCCAGCAGCCCGACAGTTATCTCTGGGGCCAACGTCCTGACTTTC. This translates into CASSPTVISGANVLTF.